This T cell receptor (beta chain) derives from a study of CD8 T cells in ankylosing spondylitis. Study observations and caveats: It was reported that disease-linked clones were significantly enriched in matched ankylosing spondylitis synovial fluid. Certain motif variants had earlier been reported in reactive arthritis synovial fluid and blood. Ankylosing spondylitis blood appeared to be characterized by a TCR beta motif of several highly homologous variants.

A single record per CDR3 protein comes from TCRdb applying MiXCR to the 5' RACE reads. The sample includes 470,000 or so distinct CDR3 sequences, around 26% of them seen just once. Points on this clonotype: Its antigen is not identified.

V was shortened by 1 base and J by 0 bases, with 15 bases between the two germline ends. The CDR3 is made up of 17 amino acids. CDR1 is SGHAT and CDR2 is FQNNGV in the germline V gene. The sequence was obtained from a male donor with ankylosing spondylitis. Sequencing was done on a sample of blood, either unsorted or a sorted T cell fraction (not recorded which). V gene TRBV11-2 combines with J gene TRBJ1-1; the D gene is possibly TRBD1 (6 bases). Written as DNA, the CDR3 is TGTGCCAGCAGCTTAGGTGGTGGGACAACATTGAACACTGAAGCTTTCTTT. It is translated as CASSLGGGTTLNTEAFF.